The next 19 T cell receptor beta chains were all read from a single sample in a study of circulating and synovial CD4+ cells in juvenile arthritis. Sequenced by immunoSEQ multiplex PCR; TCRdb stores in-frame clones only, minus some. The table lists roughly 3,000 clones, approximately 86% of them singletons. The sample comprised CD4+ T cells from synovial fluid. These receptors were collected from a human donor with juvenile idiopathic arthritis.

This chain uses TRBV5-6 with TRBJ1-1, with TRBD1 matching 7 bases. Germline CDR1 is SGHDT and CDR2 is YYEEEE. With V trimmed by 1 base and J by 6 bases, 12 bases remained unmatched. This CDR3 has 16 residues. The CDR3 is CASSLRNHQTGAEAFF. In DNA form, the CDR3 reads TGTGCCAGCAGCTTGAGAAACCACCAAACAGGGGCTGAAGCTTTCTTT.

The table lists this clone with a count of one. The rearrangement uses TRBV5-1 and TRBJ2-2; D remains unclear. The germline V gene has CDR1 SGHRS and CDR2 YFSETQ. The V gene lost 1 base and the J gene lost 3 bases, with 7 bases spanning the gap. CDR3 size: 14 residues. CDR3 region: CASSLRSDTGELFF. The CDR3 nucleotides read TGCGCCAGCAGCTTGCGGAGCGACACCGGGGAGCTGTTTTTT.

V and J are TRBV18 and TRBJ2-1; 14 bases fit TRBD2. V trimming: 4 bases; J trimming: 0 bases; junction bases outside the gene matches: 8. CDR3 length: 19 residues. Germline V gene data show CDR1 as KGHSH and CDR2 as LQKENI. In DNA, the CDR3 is TGTGCCAGCTCACAACCGGGACTAGCGGGAGCCGGCTCCTACAATGAGCAGTTCTTC. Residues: CASSQPGLAGAGSYNEQFF.

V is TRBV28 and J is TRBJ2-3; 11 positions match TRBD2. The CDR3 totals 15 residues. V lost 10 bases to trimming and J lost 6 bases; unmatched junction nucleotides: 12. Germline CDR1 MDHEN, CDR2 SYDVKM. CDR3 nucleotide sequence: TGTGCCACCGATAGAAGGACTAGCGGGTTTGATACGCAGTATTTT. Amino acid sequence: CATDRRTSGFDTQYF. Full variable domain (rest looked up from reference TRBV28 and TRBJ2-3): DVKVTQSSRYLVKRTGEKVFLECVQDMDHENMFWYRQDPGLGLRLIYFSYDVKMKEKGDIPEGYSVSREKKERFSLILESASTNQTSMYLCATDRRTSGFDTQYFGPGTRLTVL.

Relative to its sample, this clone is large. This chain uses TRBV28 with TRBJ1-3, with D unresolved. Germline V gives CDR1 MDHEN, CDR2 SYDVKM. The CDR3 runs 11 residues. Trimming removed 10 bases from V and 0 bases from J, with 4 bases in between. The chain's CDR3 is CATSSGNTIYF. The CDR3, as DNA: TGTGCCACCTCCTCTGGAAACACCATATATTTT.

The CDR3 here is CASEGNSYGYTF. CDR3 DNA sequence: TGTGCCTCGGAGGGTAACAGCTATGGCTACACCTTC. The chain is built from TRBV30 and TRBJ1-2; no firm D call. The ends were cut back, 7 bases at V and 4 bases at J, with 13 bases in the middle. CDR1 is GTSNPN, CDR2 SVGIG, per germline (reference sequence). The CDR3 extends over 12 amino acids. Supplemented by reference TRBV30 and TRBJ1-2, the full variable domain reads SQTIHQWPATLVQPVGSPLSLECTVEGTSNPNLYWYRQAAGRGLQLLFYSVGIGQISSEVPQNLSASRPQDRQFILSSKKLLLSDSGFYLCASEGNSYGYTFGSGTRLTVV.

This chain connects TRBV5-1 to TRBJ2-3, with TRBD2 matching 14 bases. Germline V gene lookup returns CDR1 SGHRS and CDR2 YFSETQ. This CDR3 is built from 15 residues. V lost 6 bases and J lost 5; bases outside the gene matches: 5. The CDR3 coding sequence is TGCGCCAGCAAAGATGGACTAGCGGGGGGAGATACGCAGTATTTT. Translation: CASKDGLAGGDTQYF.

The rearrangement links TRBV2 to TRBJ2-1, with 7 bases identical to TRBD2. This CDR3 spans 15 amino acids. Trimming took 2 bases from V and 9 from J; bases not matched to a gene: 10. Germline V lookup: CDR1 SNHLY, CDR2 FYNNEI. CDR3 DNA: TGTGCCAGCAGTGAAAAGGCTAGCGGAGCCGGTGAGCAGTTCTTC. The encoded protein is CASSEKASGAGEQFF.

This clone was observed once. The CDR3 protein is CASSNDRRGYEQYF. DNA for the CDR3: TGTGCCAGCAGTAATGACAGGCGAGGCTACGAGCAGTACTTC. The chain couples TRBV6-5 to TRBJ2-7, with a weak D call TRBD1 (6 bases). Germline CDR1 MNHEY, CDR2 SVGAGI. Trimming shortened V by 5 bases and J by 3 bases, and 14 bases separated the two germline ends. CDR3 size: 14 residues.

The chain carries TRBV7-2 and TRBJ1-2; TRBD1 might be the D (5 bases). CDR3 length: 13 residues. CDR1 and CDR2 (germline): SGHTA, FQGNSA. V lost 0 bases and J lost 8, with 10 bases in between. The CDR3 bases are TGTGCCAGCAGCTTAGCGGACATCGGGGGCTACACCTTC. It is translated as CASSLADIGGYTF.

The CDR3, as DNA: TGTGCCAGCAGCAAAGCTGGAGGGCCTGCCACCTCTGGAAACACCATATATTTT. As protein: CASSKAGGPATSGNTIYF. V is TRBV21-1 and J is TRBJ1-3. TRBV21-1 corresponds to a pseudogene. This CDR3 is built from 18 residues.

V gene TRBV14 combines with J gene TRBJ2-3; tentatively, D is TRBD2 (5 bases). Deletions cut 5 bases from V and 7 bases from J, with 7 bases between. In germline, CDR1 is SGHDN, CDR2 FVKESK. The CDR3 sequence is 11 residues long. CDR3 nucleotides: TGTGCCAGCAGCAACGGGAATACGCAGTATTTT. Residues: CASSNGNTQYF.

The CDR3 DNA is TGTGCCAGCAGCTCGACTAATTCAGAGACCCAGTACTTC. Its protein product is CASSSTNSETQYF. The chain joins TRBV7-3 to TRBJ2-5; weak D call: TRBD2 (5 bases). Between the trimmed V and J ends, which lost 4 bases and 4 bases, there was a span of 10 bases. From germline, CDR1 is SGHTA and CDR2 FQGTGA. The CDR3 spans 13 residues.

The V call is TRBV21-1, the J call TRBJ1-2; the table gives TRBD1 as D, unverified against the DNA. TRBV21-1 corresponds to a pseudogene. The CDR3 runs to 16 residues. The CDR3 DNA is TGTGCCAGCAGCGATAGGACAGTTCCCGACAACTATGGCTACACCTTC. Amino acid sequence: CASSDRTVPDNYGYTF.

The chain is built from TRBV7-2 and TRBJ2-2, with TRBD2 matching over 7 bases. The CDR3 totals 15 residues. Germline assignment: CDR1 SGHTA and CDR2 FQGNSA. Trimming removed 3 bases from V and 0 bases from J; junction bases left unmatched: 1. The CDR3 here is CASSFGGANTGELFF. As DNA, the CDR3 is TGTGCCAGCAGCTTTGGGGGGGCGAACACCGGGGAGCTGTTTTTT.

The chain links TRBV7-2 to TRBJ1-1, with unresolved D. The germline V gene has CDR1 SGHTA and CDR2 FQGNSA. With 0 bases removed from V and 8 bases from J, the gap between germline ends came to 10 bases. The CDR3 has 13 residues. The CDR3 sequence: CASSLAMAGEAFF. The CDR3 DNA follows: TGTGCCAGCAGCTTAGCGATGGCAGGAGAAGCTTTCTTT. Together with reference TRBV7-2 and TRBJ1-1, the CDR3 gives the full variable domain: GAGVSQSPSNKVTEKGKDVELRCDPISGHTALYWYRQSLGQGLEFLIYFQGNSAPDKSGLPSDRFSAERTGGSVSTLTIQRTQQEDSAVYLCASSLAMAGEAFFGQGTRLTVV.

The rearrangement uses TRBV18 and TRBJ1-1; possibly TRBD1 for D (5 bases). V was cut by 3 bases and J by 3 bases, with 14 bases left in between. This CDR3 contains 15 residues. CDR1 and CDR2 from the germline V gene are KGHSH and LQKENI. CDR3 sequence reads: CASSPRRDWDTEAFF. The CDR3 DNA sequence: TGTGCCAGCTCACCGAGGCGGGACTGGGACACTGAAGCTTTCTTT.

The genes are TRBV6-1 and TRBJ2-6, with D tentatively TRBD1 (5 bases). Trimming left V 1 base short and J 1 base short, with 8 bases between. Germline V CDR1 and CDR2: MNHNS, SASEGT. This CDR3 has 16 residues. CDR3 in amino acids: CASSEVRGSGANVLTF. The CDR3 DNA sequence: TGTGCCAGCAGTGAAGTAAGGGGTTCTGGGGCCAACGTCCTGACTTTC.

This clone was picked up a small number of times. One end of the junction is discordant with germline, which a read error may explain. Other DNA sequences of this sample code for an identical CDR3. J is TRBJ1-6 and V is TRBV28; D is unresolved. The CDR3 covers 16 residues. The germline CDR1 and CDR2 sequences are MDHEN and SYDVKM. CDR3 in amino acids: CASSSSTDSYNSPLHF. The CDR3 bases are TGTGCCAGCAGTTCTAGCACGGACTCCTATAATTCCCCCCTCCACTTT.